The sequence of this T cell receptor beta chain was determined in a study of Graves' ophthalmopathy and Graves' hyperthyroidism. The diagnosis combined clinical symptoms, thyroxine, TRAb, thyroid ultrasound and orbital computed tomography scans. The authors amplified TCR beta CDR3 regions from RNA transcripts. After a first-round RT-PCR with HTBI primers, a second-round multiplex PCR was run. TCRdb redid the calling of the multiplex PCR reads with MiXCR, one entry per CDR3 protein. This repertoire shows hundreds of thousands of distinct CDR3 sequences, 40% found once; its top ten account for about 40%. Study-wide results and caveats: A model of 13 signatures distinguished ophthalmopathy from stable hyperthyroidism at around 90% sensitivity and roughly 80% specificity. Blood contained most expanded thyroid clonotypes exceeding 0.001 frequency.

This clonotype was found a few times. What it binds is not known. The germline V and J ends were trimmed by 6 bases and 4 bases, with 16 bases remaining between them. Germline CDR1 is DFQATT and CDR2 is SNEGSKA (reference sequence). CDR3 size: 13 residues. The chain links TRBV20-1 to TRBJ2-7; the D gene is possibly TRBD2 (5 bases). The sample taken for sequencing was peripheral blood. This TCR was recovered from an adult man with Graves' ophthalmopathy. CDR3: CSANRGGQYEQYF. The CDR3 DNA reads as TGCAGTGCAAATCGGGGTGGCCAATACGAGCAGTACTTC.